These T cell receptor beta chains were read from a single sample in a study of blood T cell repertoires in COVID-19. TCRdb's copy holds only in-frame clones and misses some; the assay was immunoSEQ multiplex PCR. Among about 320,000 clones listed, 89% were seen once. The specimen was peripheral blood. These receptors originate from a woman aged 30 to 39 with COVID-19, enrolled during active disease. CDR3s include the opening cysteine and the closing phenylalanine or tryptophan. D genes are given only for firm matches. Not every row has a clone size; where given, it reads once, few, many or a size class.

TRBV14	.	.	TRBJ1-2	TGTGCCAGCAGCCTTTTGGGGGCTGAGTATGGCTACACCTTC	CASSLLGAEYGYTF
TRBV27	TRBD2	.	TRBJ2-7	TGTGCCAGCAGTTCCCGGACTAGCGGGGGGGCGGCCTACGAGCAGTACTTC	CASSSRTSGGAAYEQYF
TRBV5-1	TRBD1	.	TRBJ1-2	TGCGCCAGCAGCCCCCGGGACAGGGACTCAATGCGCTACACCTTC	CASSPRDRDSMRYTF
TRBV29-1	.	.	TRBJ2-2	TGCAGCGCCTTGACAGAAACAAACACCGGGGAGCTGTTTTTT	CSALTETNTGELFF
TRBV4-2	.	.	TRBJ1-1	TGTGCCAGCAGCCAAGAGTTCGGGAGGACTGAAGCTTTCTTT	CASSQEFGRTEAFF
TRBV28	.	.	TRBJ1-5	TGTGCCAGCAGTACGACAGGCTGGGGTCAGCCCCAGCATTTT	CASSTTGWGQPQHF
TRBV27	TRBD2	.	TRBJ2-3	TGTGCCAGCATCGTCACCACAGCGGGGGGCAGCACAGATACGCAGTATTTT	CASIVTTAGGSTDTQYF
TRBV19	.	.	TRBJ2-3	TGTGCCAGTAGTAGGGACACAACGGCCTCAGATACGCAGTATTTT	CASSRDTTASDTQYF
TRBV5-4	.	few	TRBJ2-2	TGTGCCAGCAGCTTATGGACAGGGGAGCTGTTTTTT	CASSLWTGELFF
TRBV12-3/TRBV12-4	.	.	TRBJ1-5	TGTGCCAGCAGTCGCAGGGTTGATCAGCCCCAGCATTTT	CASSRRVDQPQHF
TRBV2	TRBD1	once	TRBJ1-2	TGTGCCAGCAGGACGGGACAGATCTATGGCTACACCTTC	CASRTGQIYGYTF
TRBV28	.	.	TRBJ1-2	TGTGCCAGCAGTCTTACTTCCTATGGCTACACCTTC	CASSLTSYGYTF
TRBV7-8	TRBD2	.	TRBJ2-1	TGTGCCAGCAGCACCATTAGCGGGGGCTTAGACAATGAGCAGTTCTTC	CASSTISGGLDNEQFF
TRBV2	.	.	TRBJ2-3	TGTGCCAGCAGTGGGGGTAGCGGTAACACAGATACGCAGTATTTT	CASSGGSGNTDTQYF
TRBV5-1	TRBD1	.	TRBJ2-1	TGCGCCAGCAGCACACCTGCGAATGGGACAGTCTACAATGAGCAGTTCTTC	CASSTPANGTVYNEQFF
TRBV7-8	TRBD1	.	TRBJ1-2	TGTGCCAGCAGCTTAAGCCGGGGACAGGGCGGCTATGGCTACACCTTC	CASSLSRGQGGYGYTF